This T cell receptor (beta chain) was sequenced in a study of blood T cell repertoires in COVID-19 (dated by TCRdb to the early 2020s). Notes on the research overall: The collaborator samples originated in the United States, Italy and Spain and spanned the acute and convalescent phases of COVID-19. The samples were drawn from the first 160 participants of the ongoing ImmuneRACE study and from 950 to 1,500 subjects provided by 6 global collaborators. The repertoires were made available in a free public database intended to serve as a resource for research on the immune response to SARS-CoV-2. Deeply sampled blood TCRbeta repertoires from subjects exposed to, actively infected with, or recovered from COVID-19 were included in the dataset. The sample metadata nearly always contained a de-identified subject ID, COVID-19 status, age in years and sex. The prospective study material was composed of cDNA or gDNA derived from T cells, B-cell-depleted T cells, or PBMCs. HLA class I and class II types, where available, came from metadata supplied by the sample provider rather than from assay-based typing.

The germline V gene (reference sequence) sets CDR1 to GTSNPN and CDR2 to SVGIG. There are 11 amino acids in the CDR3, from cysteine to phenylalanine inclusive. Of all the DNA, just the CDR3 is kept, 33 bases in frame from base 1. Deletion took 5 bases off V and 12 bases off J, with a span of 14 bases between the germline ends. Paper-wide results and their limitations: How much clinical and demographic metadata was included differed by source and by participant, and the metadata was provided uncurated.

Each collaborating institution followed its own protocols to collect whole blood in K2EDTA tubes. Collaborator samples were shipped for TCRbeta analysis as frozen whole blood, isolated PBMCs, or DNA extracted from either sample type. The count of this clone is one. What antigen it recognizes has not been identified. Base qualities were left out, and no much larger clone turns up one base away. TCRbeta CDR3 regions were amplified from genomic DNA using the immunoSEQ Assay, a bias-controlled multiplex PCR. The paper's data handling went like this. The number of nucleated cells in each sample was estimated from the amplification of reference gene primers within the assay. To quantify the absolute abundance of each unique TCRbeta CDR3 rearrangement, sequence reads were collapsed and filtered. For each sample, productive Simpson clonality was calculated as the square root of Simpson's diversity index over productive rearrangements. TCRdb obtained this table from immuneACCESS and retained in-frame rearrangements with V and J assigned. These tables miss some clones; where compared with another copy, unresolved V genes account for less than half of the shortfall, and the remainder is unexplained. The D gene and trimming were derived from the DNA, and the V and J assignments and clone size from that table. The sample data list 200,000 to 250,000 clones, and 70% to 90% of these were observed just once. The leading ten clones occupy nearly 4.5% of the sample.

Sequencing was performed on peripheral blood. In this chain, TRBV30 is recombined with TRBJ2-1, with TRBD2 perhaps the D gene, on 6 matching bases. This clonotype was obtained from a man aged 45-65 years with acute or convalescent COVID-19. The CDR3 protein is CAWGPGGLQFF. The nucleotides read TGTGCCTGGGGCCCTGGAGGGCTGCAGTTCTTC.